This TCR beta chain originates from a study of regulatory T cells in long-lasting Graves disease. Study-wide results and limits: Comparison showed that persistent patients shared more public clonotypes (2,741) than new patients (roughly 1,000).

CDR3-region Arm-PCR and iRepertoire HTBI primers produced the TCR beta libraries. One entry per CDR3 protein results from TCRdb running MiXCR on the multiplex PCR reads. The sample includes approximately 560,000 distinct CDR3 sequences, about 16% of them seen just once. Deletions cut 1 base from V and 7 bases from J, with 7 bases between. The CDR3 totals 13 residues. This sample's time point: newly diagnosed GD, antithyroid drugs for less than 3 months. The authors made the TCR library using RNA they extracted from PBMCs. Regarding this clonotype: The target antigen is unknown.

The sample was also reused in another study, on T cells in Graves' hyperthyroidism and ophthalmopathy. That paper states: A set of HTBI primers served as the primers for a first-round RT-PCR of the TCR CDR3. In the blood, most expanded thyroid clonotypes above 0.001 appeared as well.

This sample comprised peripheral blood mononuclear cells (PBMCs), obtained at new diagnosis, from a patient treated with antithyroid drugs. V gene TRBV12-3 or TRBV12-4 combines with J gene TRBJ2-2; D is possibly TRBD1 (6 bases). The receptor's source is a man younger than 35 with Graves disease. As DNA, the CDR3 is TGTGCCAGCAGTTTAGAAGGGGGCGGGGAGCTGTTTTTT. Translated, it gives CASSLEGGGELFF.